This T cell receptor (beta chain) was documented in a study of cytomegalovirus exposure and HLA in healthy donors. The PCR ran on 60 Vbeta and 13 Jbeta primers. Repertoires were generated with immunoSEQ multiplex PCR, while TCRdb's copy carries only in-frame clones and drops some. The table shows about 110,000 clones, with around 86% occurring only once. The sequencing sample was made of PBMCs. The TCR sequence derives from a young woman in good health and CMV-seronegative.

CDR3 in amino acids: CASSVNMNTEAFF. CDR3 nucleotides: TGTGCCAGCAGTGTAAACATGAACACTGAAGCTTTCTTT. The chain has TRBV2 and TRBJ1-1, with unresolved D. CDR3 size: 13 residues. Trimming stripped 4 bases from V and 0 bases from J, with 6 bases between. The germline V gene has CDR1 SNHLY and CDR2 FYNNEI.